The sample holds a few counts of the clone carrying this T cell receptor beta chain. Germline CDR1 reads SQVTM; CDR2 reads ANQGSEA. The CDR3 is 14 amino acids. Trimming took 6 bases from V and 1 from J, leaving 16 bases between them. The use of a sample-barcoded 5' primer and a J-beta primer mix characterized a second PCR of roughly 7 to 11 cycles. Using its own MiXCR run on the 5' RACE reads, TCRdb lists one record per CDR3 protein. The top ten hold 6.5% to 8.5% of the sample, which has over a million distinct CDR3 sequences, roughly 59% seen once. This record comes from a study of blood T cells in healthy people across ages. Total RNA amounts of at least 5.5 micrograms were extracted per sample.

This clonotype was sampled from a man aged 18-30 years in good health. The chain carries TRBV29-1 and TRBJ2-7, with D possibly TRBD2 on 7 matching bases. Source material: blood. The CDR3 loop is CSVAGEGWSYEQYF. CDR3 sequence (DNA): TGCAGCGTCGCAGGGGAGGGTTGGTCCTACGAGCAGTACTTC.